The clone carrying this T cell receptor beta chain was detected a few times. The antigen is unknown. This entry comes from a study of T cell repertoires in cytomegalovirus infection. Whole-study context: Well-studied HLA-B-restricted CMV epitopes were used in the study alongside recently identified HLA-C-restricted ones. Notes on the study in general: Ex vivo responses were dominated by HLA-C-restricted CMV-specific TCR beta clonotypes. Cumulative frequency (of public TCR beta family members) identified carriers of CMV plus the relevant HLA.

TCRdb re-derived calls from the reads in MiXCR, one entry per CDR3 protein. The table has 700,000 to 900,000 distinct CDR3 sequences, just under 30% seen once. Trimming removed 4 bases from V and 0 bases from J; junction bases left unmatched: 14. The length of the CDR3 is 21 residues. Germline CDR1 is SGHTA and CDR2 is FQGTGA. Sequencing used cultured CD8+ T cells from PBMCs, obtained from culture after CMV antigen stimulation. The chain uses TRBV7-3 and TRBJ2-2; 13 bases fit TRBD2. The sequence derives from a human donor in good health (CMV status not recorded). Some clones in this sample may be carry-over from other donors' samples. The DNA of the CDR3 is TGTGCCAGCAGCTCCTGGCCCCCTGGACTAGCGGGGGCCGCGAACACCGGGGAGCTGTTTTTT. Encoded protein: CASSSWPPGLAGAANTGELFF.